This T cell receptor beta chain was recovered during a study of cytomegalovirus exposure and HLA in healthy donors. PCR primers comprised 60 Vbeta and 13 Jbeta primers. Method: immunoSEQ multiplex PCR; TCRdb's copy keeps in-frame clones and lacks some. This table has 130,000 to 150,000 clones, roughly 80% appearing once. The source material was PBMCs. This TCR derives from a woman aged 40-49 years in good health and CMV-seronegative.

The DNA for the CDR3 is TGTGCCAGCAGCTTAGGTGCTAGCGGGGGCACAGATACGCAGTATTTT. Its translation is CASSLGASGGTDTQYF. The J gene is TRBJ2-3, the V gene TRBV11-2, with 9 bases that match TRBD2. Per the germline V gene, CDR1 is SGHAT and CDR2 is FQNNGV. The CDR3 has 16 amino acids. Unmatched junction bases numbered 3, after V lost 1 base and J lost 1 base.